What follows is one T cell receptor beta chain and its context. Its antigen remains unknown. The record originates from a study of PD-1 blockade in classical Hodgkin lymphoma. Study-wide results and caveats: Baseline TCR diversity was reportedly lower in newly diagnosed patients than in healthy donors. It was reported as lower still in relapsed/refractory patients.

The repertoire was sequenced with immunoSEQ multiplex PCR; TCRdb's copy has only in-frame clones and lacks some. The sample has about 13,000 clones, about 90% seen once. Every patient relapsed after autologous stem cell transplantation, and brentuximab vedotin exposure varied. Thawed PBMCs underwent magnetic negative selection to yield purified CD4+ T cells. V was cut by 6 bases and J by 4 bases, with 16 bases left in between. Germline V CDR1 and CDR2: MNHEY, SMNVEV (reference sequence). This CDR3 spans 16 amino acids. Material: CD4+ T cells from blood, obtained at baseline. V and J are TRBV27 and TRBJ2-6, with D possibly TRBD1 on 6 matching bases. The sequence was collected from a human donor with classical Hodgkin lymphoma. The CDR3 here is CASSPDRPLGANVLTF. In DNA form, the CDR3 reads TGTGCCAGCAGCCCTGACAGGCCCTTAGGGGCCAACGTCCTGACTTTC.